This T cell receptor (beta chain) originates from a study of cytomegalovirus exposure and HLA in healthy donors (dated 2017 in TCRdb). For context, the study as a whole: An earlier analysis of some 600 of the donors reported approximately 260 Gb of sequence data and around 120 million unique TCR beta sequences obtained from roughly 180 million T cells. A later genetic analysis took genome-wide SNP genotypes for about three fifths of the roughly 670 donors and used that subset as a discovery cohort. All discovery cohort repertoires had been generated on a single sequencing platform. Roughly 300 gigabases of sequencing data and 70 million to 100 million unique TCR sequences were included in an early release covering roughly 600 HLA-typed donors. The study aimed to test whether cataloging public T cell receptors could reveal signatures of past pathogen exposure. About 5 DR-DQ haplotypes were handled as single units for association and clustering, since linkage in the cohort was strong. Rather than using new phenotypic data, the later analysis identified candidate immune exposures from TCR beta sequences and from how often those sequences occurred across donors. Among a few hundred genotyped donors of the cohort, an average of approximately 240,000 unique TCR beta nucleotide sequences were sequenced per donor, around a sixth of them non-productive. A later analysis re-examined previously published TCR beta repertoires from roughly 720 donors and added high-resolution HLA genotyping to investigate patterns of TCR occurrence. Alongside the repertoire data, information on donor age, sex, ethnicity and CMV serostatus was compiled. Along with the approximately 650-subject first cohort, a separate validation cohort of over a hundred different subjects was used. Typing coverage differed by locus: A, B, C, DRB1 and DQB1 were typed in about 629-640 donors, DQA1 in roughly 510, DPA1 in around 600, and DPB1 in just under 490. Class I and class II HLA loci were covered by the typing at four-digit resolution. To decide whether each TCR beta V gene segment behaved as functional or pseudogenic, an earlier analysis of some 570 of the donors relied on high-throughput TCR beta sequencing. The T cell repertoires of several hundred subjects were profiled by immunosequencing and related to cytomegalovirus serostatus. High-throughput TCR immunosequencing, statistical association of individual TCRs with disease status, and machine learning were combined to predict cytomegalovirus infection status. Of the roughly 390 genotyped donors, more than 75% were placed in the genetic ancestry cluster associated with self-reported Caucasian donors. On the study overall, not on this receptor specifically: According to a later analysis, most CMV-associated TCR beta chains appeared to be HLA-restricted, and the HLA associations seemed to be driven largely by CMV exposure. A few of the identified cytomegalovirus-associated TCR beta chains were confirmed in vitro to be specific for cytomegalovirus antigens. In a later genetic analysis, a missense DCLRE1C variant was associated with V-gene and J-gene trimming of TCR beta chains, and the association was replicated in an independent cohort. Presence/absence analyses assumed roughly uniform sequencing depth across donors, an assumption that may not hold. Compared with the approximately 670-donor mean, donors in an Asian-associated ancestry cluster had fewer N-insertions in productive TCRs, according to a later genetic analysis. A total of about 150 TCR beta chains were listed by the study as associated with cytomegalovirus. This cohort had only TCR beta chains sequenced, and the lack of alpha or paired-chain data limited which features could be detected. The earlier analysis of some 540 of the donors excluded roughly 17 rarely observed V segments, including chromosome 9 orphons, because counts were too low. Linkage disequilibrium might explain the correlated functional status among segregating V segments, but an unknown experimental factor could not be ruled out. Most TCR sequences were observed very rarely across donors, whereas some public TCRs were present in many individuals. According to a later analysis, TCR association rates differed among HLA loci, with DRB1 alleles showing the most associated TCRs and HLA-C alleles showing the fewest. Because some donors lacked HLA typing at each locus, the association tests relied only on the typed subset. According to a later analysis, parvovirus B19, influenza, CMV and Epstein-Barr virus appeared linked to several top co-occurrence clusters. A further reported finding was that TCR beta sequences accurately predicted the HLA-A and HLA-B alleles for most subjects in the first cohort. It was suggested by the authors that the approach could potentially be generalized to other disease states and immunological phenotypes. Immune exposure information for the cohort was limited to CMV serostatus. An earlier analysis of several hundred of the donors showed that most TCR beta V segments appeared in productive rearrangements either about 87% or about 30% of the time, which broadly matched IMGT annotations. In a later analysis, HLA-associated TCR beta chains showed more clonal expansion and lower generation probabilities than non-associated chains that were equally common. In a later analysis, around 17,000 TCR beta sequences were associated with specific HLA alleles at a false discovery rate of 0.05. A cluster of highly shared sequence variants was judged likely to be a technical artifact of the sequencing pipeline. The classifier was reported to diagnose cytomegalovirus status with high specificity and sensitivity in both the original and validation cohorts. Because the 87-base-pair reads could not distinguish some IMGT-functional V segments, including TRBV6-2 and TRBV6-3, those segments were excluded. Assigning TCR associations to individual alleles was difficult when HLA alleles, especially DR and DQ, strongly co-occurred.

The library was obtained by the immunoSEQ multiplex PCR assay. For the multiplex PCR, a mixture combining 60 forward primers for TCR Vbeta segments and 13 reverse primers for TCR Jbeta segments was used. The CDR3 region of rearranged TCR beta genes was amplified from genomic DNA with a multiplex PCR assay. Amplified TCR beta libraries were sequenced as 87-base-pair reads on the Illumina HiSeq System. The study's own analysis went as follows. A later analysis counted approximately 84 million unique TCR beta chains across the approximately 700 repertoires, and approximately 11 million of these chains were shared by at least two donors. Raw reads were error-corrected and collapsed into unique sequences with a nearest-neighbor algorithm that merged closely related sequences to remove PCR and sequencing errors. CDR3 sequences were aligned to IMGT reference sequences to assign V, D and J gene segments. For a sequence to be retained, at least a six-nucleotide match to both a V gene segment and a J gene segment was required. Rearrangements were called productive when the CDR3 lacked stop codons and stayed in frame with V and J; all others were non-productive. Following IMGT convention, CDR3 was defined as the stretch from the second conserved V-encoded cysteine up to the conserved J-encoded phenylalanine. The earlier analysis of 500 to 750 of the donors excluded any sequence lacking an unambiguous match to a single V gene segment. An earlier analysis of several hundred of the donors called V segments functional above 56.7% productive rearrangements and segregating when the between-donor standard deviation exceeded 5%. A statistical classification framework was built for diagnosing cytomegalovirus status from the catalog of TCR beta chain sequences. In a later analysis, TCR nucleotide sequences were compared against IMGT/GENE-DB human TR gene sequences so that V and J genes could be assigned. In a later analysis, CDR3 sequences and most-parsimonious VDJ recombination scenarios were assigned using the TCRdist pipeline. In a later analysis, each TCR beta chain was defined by its CDR3 amino acid sequence together with its V-gene family, and reads without a unique V-gene family were excluded. To address suspected cross-contamination and a sequencing artifact, a later analysis removed 550 to 750 highly shared, low-generation-probability nucleotide sequences. In a later analysis, a clonal expansion index for each public chain was calculated from normalized within-repertoire ranks of inferred template counts. In a later analysis, generation probabilities were computed with a VDJ recombination model fitted to out-of-frame rearrangements, and the resulting probabilities were checked against IGoR. In a later analysis, hypergeometric tests were used to score TCR-TCR, TCR-HLA and TCR-CMV co-occurrence, with a repertoire-size bias correction applied to TCR pairs. To estimate false discovery rates, a later analysis permuted the HLA or CMV assignments 20 times. In a later analysis, co-occurring TCRs were grouped using DBSCAN, with TCRdist sequence similarity added in when clustering inside HLA-allele-positive subsets. Co-occurrence clustering excluded repertoires with fewer than 30,000 or more than 120,000 public chains, plus five with anomalous nucleotide sharing. Entries here come from immuneACCESS through TCRdb and include only in-frame sequences with V and J called. Some clones fail to appear in such tables; in the studies checked, an unresolved V gene covers under half of the shortfall, and the cause of the remainder is unknown. Clonal size and the V and J genes are those of that table, whereas D and trimming came from the DNA. The sample yields 140,000 to 150,000 clones; 65% to 85% were counted once. Approximately 6.8% of the sample is held by the ten biggest clonotypes.

V has 2 bases trimmed and J has 1 base trimmed; junction bases matching no gene number 5. Including cysteine and phenylalanine, the CDR3 has 15 amino acids. Of the read, only the CDR3 DNA is kept; its 45 bases are in frame from base 1. CDR1 and CDR2 were assigned from the germline V gene as MDHEN and SYDVKM. A note on this clone: Its antigen is still unknown. No qualities accompany the bases; no much larger clone lies one base away.

The cohort consisted of 650 to 850 healthy bone marrow donors. Cohort members were all nominally healthy when sampled, although unrecorded immune exposures were likely present. The donor was CMV seronegative and belonged to the group of 352 seronegative cohort members. Each donor provided a peripheral blood sample, and peripheral blood mononuclear cells were used for TCR beta sequencing. The Qiagen DNeasy Blood Extraction Kit was used to extract genomic DNA from the blood cell samples. The material sequenced was PBMCs. The chain is made from TRBV28 and TRBJ2-7, and 7 junction bases match TRBD2. The clonotype originates from a man aged 25 to 45 in good health and CMV-seronegative. The CDR3 protein sequence reads: CASSLGGGRSYEQYF. The DNA sequence reads TGTGCCAGCAGTTTAGGTGGCGGGAGATCCTACGAGCAGTACTTC.